The rows below give T cell receptor beta chains drawn from one sample of a study of blood T cell repertoires in COVID-19. Using immunoSEQ multiplex PCR, the repertoire was profiled, and TCRdb retains in-frame clones only, with some absent. The sample shows about 97,000 clones, about 89% of them seen only once. Specimen: peripheral blood. The receptors were gathered from a man aged 45-60 years with acute or convalescent COVID-19. Each CDR3 is given with its conserved first and last residue.

TRBV2	TRBJ2-7	CASSPGQGADGEQYF
TRBV5-4	TRBJ2-7	CASSLPGYHEQYF
TRBV19	TRBJ1-1	CASSLNRGAEAFF
TRBV7-8	TRBJ2-3	CASSLLGGRTDTQYF
TRBV6-2/TRBV6-3	TRBJ2-3	CASSYPTGGVRTDTQYF
TRBV18	TRBJ1-6	CASSPPGFRGTYNSPLHF
TRBV5-4	TRBJ1-4	CASSGQGGTNEKLFF
TRBV9	TRBJ2-7	CASSVQTGHPQYF
TRBV7-8	TRBJ2-7	CASSLERGATYEQYF
TRBV9	TRBJ2-3	CASSVALAQDTQYF
TRBV6-5	TRBJ2-5	CASSYSNRGQGETQYF
TRBV6-1	TRBJ2-1	CASSESPLAGKQFF
TRBV24-1	TRBJ2-7	CATSAAGRNEQYF
TRBV5-1	TRBJ1-1	CASSLSTVNTEAFF
TRBV7-9	TRBJ2-1	CASSLIGGEQFF
TRBV7-2	TRBJ2-2	CASSSELAGGPRELFF
TRBV7-2	TRBJ1-5	CASSRDGGTQPQHF
TRBV14	TRBJ1-5	CASTLYRELWQPQHF
TRBV10-2	TRBJ1-2	CASSDNSGGNYGYTF
TRBV19	TRBJ2-7	CASRRSSGESYEQYF
TRBV4-1	TRBJ2-3	CASSQDPDSGGRGYTQYF
TRBV19	TRBJ1-3	CASKPGVRSGNTIYF
TRBV30	TRBJ1-1	CAWRGGLGTEAFF
TRBV5-6	TRBJ1-1	CASSPNGQGILNTEAFF
TRBV12-3/TRBV12-4	TRBJ1-1	CASSRQIYTEAFF
TRBV4-3	TRBJ1-4	CASSQAGGDGEKLFF
TRBV7-6	TRBJ1-6	CASSLGTGTVNNSPLHF
TRBV7-8	TRBJ1-5	CASSFGNQPQHF
TRBV15	TRBJ1-4	CATSLTGRGEKLFF
TRBV7-9	TRBJ2-7	CASSPRGGNSYEQYF
TRBV7-9	TRBJ1-3	CASSFTGTSGNTIYF
TRBV19	TRBJ1-4	CASSIGRGSNEKLFF
TRBV2	TRBJ1-4	CASSEDRTNEKLFF
TRBV5-1	TRBJ1-4	CASSPAGRTATNEKLFF
TRBV2	TRBJ2-7	CASSLSYEQYF
TRBV4-1	TRBJ1-5	CASSQDREQPQHF
TRBV11-3	TRBJ1-6	CASSLGQGGNSPLHF
TRBV2	TRBJ1-4	CASGVQGQGGKLFF
TRBV28	TRBJ2-7	CASSQTSGGTHEQYF